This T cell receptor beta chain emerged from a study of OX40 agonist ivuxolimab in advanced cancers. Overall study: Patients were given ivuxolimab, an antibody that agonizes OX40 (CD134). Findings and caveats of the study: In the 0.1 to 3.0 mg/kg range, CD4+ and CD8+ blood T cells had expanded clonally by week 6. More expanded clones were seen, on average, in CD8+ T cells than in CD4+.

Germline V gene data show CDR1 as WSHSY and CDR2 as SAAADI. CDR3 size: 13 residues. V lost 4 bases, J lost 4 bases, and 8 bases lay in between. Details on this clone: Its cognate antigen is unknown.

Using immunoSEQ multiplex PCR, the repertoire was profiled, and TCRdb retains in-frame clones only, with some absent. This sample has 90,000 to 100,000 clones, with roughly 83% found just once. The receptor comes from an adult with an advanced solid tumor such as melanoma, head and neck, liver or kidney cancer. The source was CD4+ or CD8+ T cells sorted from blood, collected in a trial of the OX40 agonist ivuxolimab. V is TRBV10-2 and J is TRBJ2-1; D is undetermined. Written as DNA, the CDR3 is TGCGCCAGCAGTGGCTCTTTGTACAATGAGCAGTTCTTC. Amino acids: CASSGSLYNEQFF.